A single sample gave rise to the 14 T cell receptor beta chains below, sequenced in a study of T cells in localized non-small cell lung cancer. Sequencing used immunoSEQ multiplex PCR; TCRdb keeps in-frame clones, though not all of them. The data hold 1,200 to 1,500 clones, with about 20% observed a single time. The sequencing here drew on normal lung tissue next to the tumor, taken before any cancer treatment. Every receptor here comes from a male donor at least 60 years old with stage I squamous cell lung carcinoma.

This clone has only a few counts. This sequence joins TRBV11-3 and TRBJ1-1; possible D gene TRBD1, 5 bases. V lost 4 bases and J lost 0, with 12 bases in between. This CDR3 spans 15 amino acids. The germline CDR1 and CDR2 sequences are SGHNT and YENEEA. CDR3 residues: CASSSQGGMNTEAFF. CDR3 in DNA: TGTGCCAGCAGCTCTCAGGGAGGCATGAACACTGAAGCTTTCTTT.

The V gene is TRBV30, the J gene TRBJ1-1, with TRBD1 identical over 8 bases. CDR1 and CDR2 (germline): GTSNPN, SVGIG (reference sequence). CDR3 length equals 18 residues. With 3 bases clipped from V and 5 bases from J, the junction kept 20 bases outside the gene matches. In DNA, the CDR3 is TGTGCCTGGAGCCGAGCGAGGGTCGTACAGGGGGAAGGAACTGAAGCTTTCTTT. It is translated as CAWSRARVVQGEGTEAFF.

This clone occurred a few times. The rearrangement links TRBV11-3 to TRBJ2-3; D not resolved. Trimming pared 3 bases from V and 0 bases from J, leaving 10 bases between. The length of the CDR3 is 15 residues. From germline, CDR1 is SGHNT and CDR2 YENEEA. The CDR3 nucleotides read TGTGCCAGCAGCTTTTCTCCGGGTAGCACAGATACGCAGTATTTT. Amino acid sequence: CASSFSPGSTDTQYF.

On this clone: One junction end disagrees with the germline gene, perhaps due to a read error. V is TRBV6-8 and J is TRBJ1-2; no clear D gene. CDR1 MNHGY and CDR2 SAAAGT come from the germline V gene. The CDR3 has 13 amino acids. The CDR3 DNA sequence: TGTGCCATCAGTGCGGAGGTGGACTATGGCTACACCTTC. This sequence encodes CAISAEVDYGYTF.

The J gene is TRBJ2-7, the V gene TRBV28; D remains unclear. The CDR3 covers 12 residues. Trimming took off 8 bases at V and 3 bases at J, with 11 bases between the two ends. In germline, CDR1 is MDHEN, CDR2 SYDVKM. The CDR3 DNA is TGTGCCAGCCCCTTAAAGATCTACGAGCAGTACGTC. Translated, it gives CASPLKIYEQYV.

In its sample, this clone is medium-sized. This rearrangement joins TRBV11-3 to TRBJ2-1, with 16 nucleotides matching TRBD2. This CDR3 is 18 amino acids long. CDR1 is SGHNT, CDR2 YENEEA, per germline. The trim removed 2 bases at V and 4 bases at J, leaving 5 bases unmatched. CDR3 nucleotide sequence: TGTGCCAGCAGCTTAATGGGACTAGCGGGAGGGAGTTACAATGAGCAGTTCTTC. Its protein is CASSLMGLAGGSYNEQFF.

The rearrangement uses TRBV9 and TRBJ2-5; 13 bases are shared with TRBD2. V lost 5 bases to trimming and J lost 2 bases; unmatched junction nucleotides: 3. This CDR3 is built from 15 residues. The germline V gene encodes CDR1 SGDLS and CDR2 YYNGEE. In DNA form, the CDR3 reads TGTGCCAGCAGGGGGACTAGCGGGGCACAAGAGACCCAGTACTTC. It codes for CASRGTSGAQETQYF.

This clone has a handful of counts. The junction does not match germline at one end; this may be a read error. The gene calls are TRBV11-3 and TRBJ1-5; a possible D gene is TRBD1 (6 bases). Germline V lookup: CDR1 SGHNT, CDR2 YENEEA. This CDR3 is 17 amino acids long. DNA of the CDR3: TGTGCCAGCAGCCTAGATTGGGGGGCGCGTAGCAATCAGCCCCAGCATTTT. It specifies CASSLDWGARSNQPQHF.

The genes are TRBV12-5 and TRBJ2-3; D is possibly TRBD1 or TRBD2 (5 bases each). The germline CDR1 and CDR2 sequences are LGHNT and FRNRAP. There are 14 residues in the CDR3. The CDR3 coding sequence is TGTGCCAGCACCGGGACCCCACGCACAGATACGCAGTATTTT. This gives the protein CASTGTPRTDTQYF.

DNA of the CDR3: TGTGCCACCAGCAGAGAAGCGGCTAATGAAAAACTGTTTTTT. Protein product: CATSREAANEKLFF. This rearrangement joins TRBV15 to TRBJ1-4; D ambiguous. V gave up 0 bases and J gave up 3 bases, with 5 bases separating them. CDR3 size: 14 residues. Germline lookup yields CDR1 LNHNV and CDR2 YYDKDF (reference sequence).

This chain uses TRBV29-1 with TRBJ2-1; 13 bases map to TRBD2. CDR1 is SQVTM, CDR2 ANQGSEA, per germline. The J segment lost 3 bases and the V segment lost 6 bases, leaving 8 bases of the junction unmatched. The CDR3 loop spans 16 amino acids. The CDR3: CSVPGLAGAFYNEQFF. The CDR3 nucleotides read TGCAGCGTCCCTGGACTAGCGGGAGCGTTCTACAATGAGCAGTTCTTC.

The rearrangement uses TRBV28 and TRBJ2-7; a possible D gene is TRBD2 (6 bases). Trimming removed 6 bases at V and 2 bases at J, with 26 bases between. This CDR3 region has 18 residues. Germline CDR1 reads MDHEN; CDR2 reads SYDVKM. The CDR3 is CASSSPAEGQNDPYEQYF. In nucleotides, the CDR3 is TGTGCCAGCAGCTCCCCCGCGGAGGGCCAAAATGATCCCTACGAGCAGTACTTC. The complete variable domain, with remaining parts taken from reference TRBV28 and TRBJ2-7, reads DVKVTQSSRYLVKRTGEKVFLECVQDMDHENMFWYRQDPGLGLRLIYFSYDVKMKEKGDIPEGYSVSREKKERFSLILESASTNQTSMYLCASSSPAEGQNDPYEQYFGPGTRLTVT.

This clone turned up a few times. In nucleotides, the CDR3 is TGTGCCAGCTCACCAGGGGAACCCTACGAGCAGTACGTC. Amino acid sequence: CASSPGEPYEQYV. The chain joins TRBV18 to TRBJ2-7, with unresolved D. V was pared by 2 bases and J by 2 bases, with 7 bases between. Germline CDR1 reads KGHSH; CDR2 reads LQKENI. The CDR3 is 13 residues long.

The chain is built from TRBV9 and TRBJ2-2; D perhaps matches TRBD2 (5 bases). V was pared by 5 bases and J by 0 bases, with 20 bases between. Germline V gene lookup returns CDR1 SGDLS and CDR2 YYNGEE. This CDR3 is 18 amino acids long. The CDR3 sequence: CASSESTVSSANTGELFF. CDR3 coding DNA: TGTGCCAGCAGTGAATCGACGGTTAGTAGCGCGAACACCGGGGAGCTGTTTTTT.